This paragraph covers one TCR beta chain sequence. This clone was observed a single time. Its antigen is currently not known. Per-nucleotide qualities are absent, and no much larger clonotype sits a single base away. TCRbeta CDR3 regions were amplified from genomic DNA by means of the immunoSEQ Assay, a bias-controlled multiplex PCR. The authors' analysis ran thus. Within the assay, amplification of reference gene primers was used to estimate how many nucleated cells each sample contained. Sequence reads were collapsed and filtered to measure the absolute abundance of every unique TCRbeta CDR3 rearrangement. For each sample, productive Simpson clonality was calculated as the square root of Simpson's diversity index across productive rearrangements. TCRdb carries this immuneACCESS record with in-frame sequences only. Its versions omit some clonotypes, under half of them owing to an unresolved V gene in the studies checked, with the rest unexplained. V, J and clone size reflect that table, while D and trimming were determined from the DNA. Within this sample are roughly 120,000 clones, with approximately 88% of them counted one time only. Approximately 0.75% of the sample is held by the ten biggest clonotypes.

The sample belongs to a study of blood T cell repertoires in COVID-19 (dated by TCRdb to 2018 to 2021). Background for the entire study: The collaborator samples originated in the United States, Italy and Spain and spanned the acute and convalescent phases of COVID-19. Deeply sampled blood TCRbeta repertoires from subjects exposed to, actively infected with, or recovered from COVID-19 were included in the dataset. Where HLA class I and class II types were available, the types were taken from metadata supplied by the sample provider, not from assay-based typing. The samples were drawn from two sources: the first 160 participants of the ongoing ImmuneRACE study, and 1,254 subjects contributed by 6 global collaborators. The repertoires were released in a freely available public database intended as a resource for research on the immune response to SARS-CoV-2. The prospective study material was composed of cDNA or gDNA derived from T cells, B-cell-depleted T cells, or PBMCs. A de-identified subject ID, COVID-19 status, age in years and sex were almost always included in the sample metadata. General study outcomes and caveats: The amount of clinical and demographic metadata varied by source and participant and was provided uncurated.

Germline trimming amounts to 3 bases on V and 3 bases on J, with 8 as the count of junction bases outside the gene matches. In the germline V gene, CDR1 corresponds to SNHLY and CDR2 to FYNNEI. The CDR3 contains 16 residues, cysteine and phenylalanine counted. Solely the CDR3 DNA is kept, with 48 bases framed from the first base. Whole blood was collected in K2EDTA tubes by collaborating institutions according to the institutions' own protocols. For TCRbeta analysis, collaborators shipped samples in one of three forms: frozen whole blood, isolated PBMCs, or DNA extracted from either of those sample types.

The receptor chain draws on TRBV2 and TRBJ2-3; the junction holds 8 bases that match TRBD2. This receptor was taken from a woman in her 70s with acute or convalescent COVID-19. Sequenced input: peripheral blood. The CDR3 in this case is CASSDKAGGGTDTQYF. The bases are TGTGCCAGCAGTGATAAGGCCGGGGGGGGAACAGATACGCAGTATTTT.